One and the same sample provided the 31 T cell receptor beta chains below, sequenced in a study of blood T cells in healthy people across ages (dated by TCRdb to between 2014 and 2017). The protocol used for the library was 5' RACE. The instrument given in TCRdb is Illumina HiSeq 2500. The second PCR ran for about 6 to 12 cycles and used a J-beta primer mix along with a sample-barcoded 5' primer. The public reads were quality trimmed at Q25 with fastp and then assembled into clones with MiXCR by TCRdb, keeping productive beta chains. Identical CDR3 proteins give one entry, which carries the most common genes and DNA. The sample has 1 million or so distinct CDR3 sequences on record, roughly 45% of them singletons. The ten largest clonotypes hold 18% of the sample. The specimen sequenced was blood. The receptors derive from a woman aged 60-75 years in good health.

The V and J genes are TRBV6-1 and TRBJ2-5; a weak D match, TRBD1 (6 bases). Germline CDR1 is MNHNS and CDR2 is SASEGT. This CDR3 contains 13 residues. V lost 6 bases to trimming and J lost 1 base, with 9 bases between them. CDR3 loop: CASRIRGQETQYF. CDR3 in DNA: TGTGCCAGCAGGATCAGGGGCCAAGAGACCCAGTACTTC.

This CDR3 reads CSVGSGSGANVLTF. DNA for the CDR3: TGCAGCGTTGGGTCTGGCTCTGGGGCCAACGTCCTGACTTTC. The chain joins TRBV29-1 to TRBJ2-6, with unresolved D. The germline CDR1 and CDR2 sequences are SQVTM and ANQGSEA. The CDR3 spans 14 residues. Trimming took 4 bases from V and 0 from J, leaving 7 bases between them.

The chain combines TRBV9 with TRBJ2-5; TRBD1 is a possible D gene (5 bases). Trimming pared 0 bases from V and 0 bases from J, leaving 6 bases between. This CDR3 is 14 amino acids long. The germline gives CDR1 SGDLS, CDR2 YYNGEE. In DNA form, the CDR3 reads TGTGCCAGCAGCGTAGGGACAAACCAAGAGACCCAGTACTTC. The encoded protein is CASSVGTNQETQYF.

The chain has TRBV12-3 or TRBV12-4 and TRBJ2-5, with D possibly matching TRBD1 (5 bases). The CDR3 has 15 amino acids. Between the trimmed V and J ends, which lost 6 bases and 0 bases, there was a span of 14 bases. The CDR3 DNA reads TGTGCCAGCAGCACACGACAGTTGTACCAAGAGACCCAGTACTTC. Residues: CASSTRQLYQETQYF.

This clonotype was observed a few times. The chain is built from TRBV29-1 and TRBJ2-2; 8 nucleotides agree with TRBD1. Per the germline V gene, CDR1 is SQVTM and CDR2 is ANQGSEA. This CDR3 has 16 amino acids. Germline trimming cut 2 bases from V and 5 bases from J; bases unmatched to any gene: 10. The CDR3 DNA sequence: TGCAGCGTTGAAACCACCGAACAGGGGGTAACCGGGGAGCTGTTTTTT. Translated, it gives CSVETTEQGVTGELFF.

CDR3 region: CAVRSYGYTF. In DNA form, the CDR3 reads TGTGCCGTCCGTAGCTATGGCTACACCTTC. The chain uses TRBV28 and TRBJ1-2; D not certain. CDR1 and CDR2 (germline): MDHEN, SYDVKM. V lost 11 bases, J lost 4 bases, and 8 bases lay in between. CDR3 size: 10 residues.

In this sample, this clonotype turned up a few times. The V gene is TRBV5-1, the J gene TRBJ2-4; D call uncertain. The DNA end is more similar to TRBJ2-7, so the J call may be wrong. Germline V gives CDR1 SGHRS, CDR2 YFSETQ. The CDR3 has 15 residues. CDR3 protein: CASSLALTNSYEQYF. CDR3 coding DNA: TGCGCCAGCAGCTTGGCCCTCACTAACTCCTACGAGCAGTACTTC.

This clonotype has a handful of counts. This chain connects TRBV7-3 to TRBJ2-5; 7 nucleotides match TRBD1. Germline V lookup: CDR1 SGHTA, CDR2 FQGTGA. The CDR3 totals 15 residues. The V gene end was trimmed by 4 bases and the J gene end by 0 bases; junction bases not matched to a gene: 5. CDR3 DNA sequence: TGTGCCAGCAGCTGCGACAGGGAGTACCAAGAGACCCAGTACTTC. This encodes CASSCDREYQETQYF.

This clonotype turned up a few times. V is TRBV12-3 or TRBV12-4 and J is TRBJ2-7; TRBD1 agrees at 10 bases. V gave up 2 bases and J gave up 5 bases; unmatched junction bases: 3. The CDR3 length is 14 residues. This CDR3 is CASSLQGQGHEQYF. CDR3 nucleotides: TGTGCCAGCAGTTTACAGGGACAGGGGCACGAGCAGTACTTC.

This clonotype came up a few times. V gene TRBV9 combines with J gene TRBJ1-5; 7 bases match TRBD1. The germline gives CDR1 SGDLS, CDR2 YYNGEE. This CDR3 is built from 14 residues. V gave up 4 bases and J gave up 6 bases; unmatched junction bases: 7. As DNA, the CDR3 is TGTGCCAGCAGCCCACGACAGGGCACTCAGCCCCAGCATTTT. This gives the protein CASSPRQGTQPQHF.

The CDR3: CASSAGTSTRETQYF. The DNA for the CDR3 is TGTGCCAGCAGCGCAGGGACTAGCACCAGGGAGACCCAGTACTTC. The chain uses TRBV7-9 and TRBJ2-5; 9 bases align to TRBD2. Germline lookup yields CDR1 SEHNR and CDR2 FQNEAQ (reference sequence). CDR3 length equals 15 residues. The V and J ends lost 5 bases and 5 bases, in that order; junction bases with no gene match: 9.

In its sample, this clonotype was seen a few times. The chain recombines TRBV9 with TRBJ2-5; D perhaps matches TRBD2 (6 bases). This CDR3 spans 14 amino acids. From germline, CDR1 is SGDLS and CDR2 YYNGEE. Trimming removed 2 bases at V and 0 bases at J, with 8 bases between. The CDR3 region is CASSVGTHQETQYF. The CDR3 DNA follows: TGTGCCAGCAGCGTGGGGACTCACCAAGAGACCCAGTACTTC.

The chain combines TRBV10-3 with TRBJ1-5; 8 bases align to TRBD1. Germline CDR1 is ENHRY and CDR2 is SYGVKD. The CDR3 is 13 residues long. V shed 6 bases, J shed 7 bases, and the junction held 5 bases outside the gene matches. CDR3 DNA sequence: TGTGCCATCAGCGACAGGGGTTCCCAGCCCCAGCATTTT. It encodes CAISDRGSQPQHF.

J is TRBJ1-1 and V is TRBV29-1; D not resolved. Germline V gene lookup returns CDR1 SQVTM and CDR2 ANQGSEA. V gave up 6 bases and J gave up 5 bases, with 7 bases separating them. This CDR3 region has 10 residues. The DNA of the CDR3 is TGCAGCGTAGACTTAACTGAAGCTTTCTTT. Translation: CSVDLTEAFF.

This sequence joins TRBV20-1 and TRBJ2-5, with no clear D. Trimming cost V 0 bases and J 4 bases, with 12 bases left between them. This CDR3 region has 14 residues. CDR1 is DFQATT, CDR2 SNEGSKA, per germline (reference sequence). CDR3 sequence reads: CSARDQVWGETQYF. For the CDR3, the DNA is TGCAGTGCTAGAGATCAGGTCTGGGGAGAGACCCAGTACTTC.

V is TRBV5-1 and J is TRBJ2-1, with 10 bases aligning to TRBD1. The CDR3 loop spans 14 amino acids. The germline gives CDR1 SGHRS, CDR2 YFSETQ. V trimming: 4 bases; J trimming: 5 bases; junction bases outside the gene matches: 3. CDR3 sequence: CASSGGQGHNEQFF. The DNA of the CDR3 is TGCGCCAGCAGCGGGGGACAGGGGCACAATGAGCAGTTCTTC.

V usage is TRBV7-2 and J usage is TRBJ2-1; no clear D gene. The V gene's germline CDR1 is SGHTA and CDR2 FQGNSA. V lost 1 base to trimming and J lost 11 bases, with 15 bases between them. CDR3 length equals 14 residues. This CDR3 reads CASSLDFPGEKQFF. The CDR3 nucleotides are TGTGCCAGCAGCTTAGACTTTCCAGGTGAGAAGCAGTTCTTC.

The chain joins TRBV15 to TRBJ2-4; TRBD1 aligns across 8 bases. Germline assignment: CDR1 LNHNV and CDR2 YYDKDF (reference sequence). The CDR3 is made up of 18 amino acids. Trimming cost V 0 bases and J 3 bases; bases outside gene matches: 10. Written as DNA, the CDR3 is TGTGCCACCAGCAGAGATCCTGGGACAGGACGGGTCAAAAACATTCAGTACTTC. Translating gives CATSRDPGTGRVKNIQYF.

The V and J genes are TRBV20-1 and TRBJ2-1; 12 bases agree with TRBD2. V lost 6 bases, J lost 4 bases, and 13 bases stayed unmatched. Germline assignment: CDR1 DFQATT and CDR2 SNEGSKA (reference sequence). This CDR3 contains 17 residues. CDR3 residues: CSAQGLAGGPEYNEQFF. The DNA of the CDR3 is TGCAGTGCCCAGGGGCTAGCGGGAGGGCCGGAATACAATGAGCAGTTCTTC.

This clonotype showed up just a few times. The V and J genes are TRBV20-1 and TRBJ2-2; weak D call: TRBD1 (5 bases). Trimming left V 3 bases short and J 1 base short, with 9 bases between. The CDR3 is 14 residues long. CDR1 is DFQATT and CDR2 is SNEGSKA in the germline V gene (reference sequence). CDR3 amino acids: CSARGRENTGELFF. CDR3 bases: TGCAGTGCTAGGGGCAGGGAGAACACCGGGGAGCTGTTTTTT.

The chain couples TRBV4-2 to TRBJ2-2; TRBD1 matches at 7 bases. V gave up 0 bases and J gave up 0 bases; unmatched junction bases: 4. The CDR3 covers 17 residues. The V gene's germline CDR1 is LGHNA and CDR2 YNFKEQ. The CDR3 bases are TGTGCCAGCAGCCAAGACGACCAGGGGGCGAACACCGGGGAGCTGTTTTTT. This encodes CASSQDDQGANTGELFF.

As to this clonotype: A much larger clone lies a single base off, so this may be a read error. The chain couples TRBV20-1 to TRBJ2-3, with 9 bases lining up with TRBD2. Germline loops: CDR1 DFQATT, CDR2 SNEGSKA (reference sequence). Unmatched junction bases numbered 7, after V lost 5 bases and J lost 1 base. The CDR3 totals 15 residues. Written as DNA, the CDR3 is TGCAGTGCTCTCCCTGTAGCGGGAGGCACAGATACGCAGTATTTT. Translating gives CSALPVAGGTDTQYF.

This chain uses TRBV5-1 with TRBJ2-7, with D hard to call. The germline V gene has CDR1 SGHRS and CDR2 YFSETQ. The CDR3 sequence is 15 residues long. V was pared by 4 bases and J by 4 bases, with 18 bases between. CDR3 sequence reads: CASSPTPKGLYEQYF. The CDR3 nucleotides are TGCGCCAGCAGCCCAACTCCCAAGGGCCTTTACGAGCAGTACTTC.

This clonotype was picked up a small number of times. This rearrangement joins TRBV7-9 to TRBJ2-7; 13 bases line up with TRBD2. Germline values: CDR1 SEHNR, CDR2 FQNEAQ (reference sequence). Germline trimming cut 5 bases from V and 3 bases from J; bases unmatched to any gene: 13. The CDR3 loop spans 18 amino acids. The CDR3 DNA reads TGTGCCAGCAGCAATCGGACTAGCGGGAGACCCTTAATCTACGAGCAGTACTTC. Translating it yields CASSNRTSGRPLIYEQYF. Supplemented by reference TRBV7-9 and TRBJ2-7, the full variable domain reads DTGVSQNPRHKITKRGQNVTFRCDPISEHNRLYWYRQTLGQGPEFLTYFQNEAQLEKSRLLSDRFSAERPKGSFSTLEIQRTEQGDSAMYLCASSNRTSGRPLIYEQYFGPGTRLTVT.

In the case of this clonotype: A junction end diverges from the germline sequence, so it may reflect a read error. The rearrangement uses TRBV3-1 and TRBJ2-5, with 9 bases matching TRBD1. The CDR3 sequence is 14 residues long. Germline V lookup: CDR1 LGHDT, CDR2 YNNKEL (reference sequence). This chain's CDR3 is CASSRDRVVYEQNF. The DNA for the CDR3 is TGTGCCAGCAGCCGGGACAGGGTTGTCTACGAGCAGAACTTC.

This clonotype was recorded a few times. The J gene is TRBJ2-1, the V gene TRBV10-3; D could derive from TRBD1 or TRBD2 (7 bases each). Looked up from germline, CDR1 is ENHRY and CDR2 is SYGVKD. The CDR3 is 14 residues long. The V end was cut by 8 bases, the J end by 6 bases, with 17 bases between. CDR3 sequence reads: CAILGEGAFNEQFF. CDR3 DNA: TGTGCCATCCTAGGGGAGGGGGCCTTCAATGAGCAGTTCTTC.

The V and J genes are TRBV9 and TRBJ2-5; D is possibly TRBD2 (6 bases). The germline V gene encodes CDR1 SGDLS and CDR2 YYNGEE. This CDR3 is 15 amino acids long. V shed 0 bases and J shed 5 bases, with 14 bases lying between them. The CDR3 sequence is CASSVGSGDAETQYF. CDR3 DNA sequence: TGTGCCAGCAGCGTAGGATCGGGGGACGCGGAGACCCAGTACTTC.

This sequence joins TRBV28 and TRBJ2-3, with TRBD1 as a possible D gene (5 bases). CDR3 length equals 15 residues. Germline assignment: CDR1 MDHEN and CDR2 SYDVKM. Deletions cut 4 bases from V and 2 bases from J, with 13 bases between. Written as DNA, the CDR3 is TGTGCCAGCAGTTCCCGGACATCCCACACAGATACGCAGTATTTT. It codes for CASSSRTSHTDTQYF.

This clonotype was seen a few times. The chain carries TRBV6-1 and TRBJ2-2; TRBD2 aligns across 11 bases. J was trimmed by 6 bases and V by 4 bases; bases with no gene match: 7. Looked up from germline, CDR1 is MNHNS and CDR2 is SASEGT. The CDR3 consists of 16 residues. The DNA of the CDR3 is TGTGCCAGCAGTGCTTTTAGCGGGAGGGCCGCCGGGGAGCTGTTTTTT. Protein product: CASSAFSGRAAGELFF.

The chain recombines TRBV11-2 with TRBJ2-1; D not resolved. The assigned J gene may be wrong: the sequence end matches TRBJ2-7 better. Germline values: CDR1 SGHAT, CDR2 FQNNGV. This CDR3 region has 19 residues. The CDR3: CASSLDFGTARFSYNEQYF. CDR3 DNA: TGTGCCAGCAGCTTAGATTTCGGCACAGCACGATTTTCCTACAATGAGCAGTACTTC.

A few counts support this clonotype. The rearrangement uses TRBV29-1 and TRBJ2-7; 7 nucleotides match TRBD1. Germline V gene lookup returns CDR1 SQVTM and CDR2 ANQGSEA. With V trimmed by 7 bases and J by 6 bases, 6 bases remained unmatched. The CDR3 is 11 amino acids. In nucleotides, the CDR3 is TGCAGCGGATTTGGGACAGCCGAGCAGTACTTC. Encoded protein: CSGFGTAEQYF.